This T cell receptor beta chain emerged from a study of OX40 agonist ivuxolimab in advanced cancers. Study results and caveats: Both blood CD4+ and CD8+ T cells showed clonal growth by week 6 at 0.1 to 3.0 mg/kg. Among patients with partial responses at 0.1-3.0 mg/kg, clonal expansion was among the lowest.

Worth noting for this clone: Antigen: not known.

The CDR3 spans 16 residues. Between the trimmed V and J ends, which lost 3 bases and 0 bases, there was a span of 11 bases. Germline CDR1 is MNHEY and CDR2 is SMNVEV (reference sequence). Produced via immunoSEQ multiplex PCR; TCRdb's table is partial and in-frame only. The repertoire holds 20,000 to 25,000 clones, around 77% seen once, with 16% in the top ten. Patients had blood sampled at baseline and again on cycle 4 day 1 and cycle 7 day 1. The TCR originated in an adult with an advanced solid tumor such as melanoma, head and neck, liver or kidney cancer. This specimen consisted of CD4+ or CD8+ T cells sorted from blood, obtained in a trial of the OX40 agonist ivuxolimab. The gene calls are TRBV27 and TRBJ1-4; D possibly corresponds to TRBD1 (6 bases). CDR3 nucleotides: TGTGCCAGCAGTTTGACAGGCACCTCAACTAATGAAAAACTGTTTTTT. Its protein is CASSLTGTSTNEKLFF. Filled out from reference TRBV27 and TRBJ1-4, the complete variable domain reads EAQVTQNPRYLITVTGKKLTVTCSQNMNHEYMSWYRQDPGLGLRQIYYSMNVEVTDKGDVPEGYKVSRKEKRNFPLILESPSPNQTSLYFCASSLTGTSTNEKLFFGSGTQLSVL.